Detailed here is one T cell receptor (beta chain). Its antigen is unknown. The record has no base qualities; no much larger clone is one base away. TCRbeta CDR3 regions were amplified from genomic DNA using the immunoSEQ Assay, a bias-controlled multiplex PCR. Under the source paper's analysis protocol: Within the assay, amplification of reference gene primers was used to estimate how many nucleated cells each sample contained. To quantify the absolute abundance of each unique TCRbeta CDR3 rearrangement, sequence reads were collapsed and filtered. For each sample, productive Simpson clonality was calculated as the square root of Simpson's diversity index across productive rearrangements. The source is immuneACCESS, and TCRdb retained only in-frame sequences with V and J called. Part of the clones is not carried over; for the studies checked, unresolved V genes explain less than half of this, and the remainder is unexplained. That table gives V, J and clone size, and the DNA gave D and trimming. For this sample the table gives about 200,000 clones, of which nearly 90% were detected only once. 3.5% to 4.5% of the sample is held by the ten biggest clonotypes.

The junction shows trimming of 8 bases on V and 5 bases on J, and the gene matches do not reach 8 bases of it. CDR1 and CDR2 are drawn from the germline V gene: SNHLY, FYNNEI. The CDR3 covers 15 residues, taking in both the cysteine and the phenylalanine. Only the CDR3 DNA is retained, 45 bases long and in frame from the first base. Participants in the prospective study were enrolled through a virtual design, were aged roughly 18 to 100 years, and lived in about 25 United States geographic areas. To assign participants to cohorts, the prospective study relied on clinical history that participants themselves reported in a screening survey and a study questionnaire. In the prospective study, whole blood, serum and a nasopharyngeal or oropharyngeal swab were collected from each participant by mobile phlebotomists. Participants in the prospective study had the option to provide additional blood draws and questionnaires over an approximately 2-month period. Before DNA extraction, blood samples from the prospective study were shipped at room temperature or frozen.

This specimen comes from a study of blood T cell repertoires in COVID-19 (dated by TCRdb to 2020 to 2022). Regarding the research as a whole: The collaborator samples originated in the United States, Italy and Spain and spanned the acute and convalescent phases of COVID-19. A freely available public database, intended as a resource for researchers studying the immune response to SARS-CoV-2, is where the repertoires were released. Deeply sampled blood TCRbeta repertoires from subjects exposed to, actively infected with, or recovered from COVID-19 were included in the dataset. The samples were drawn from the first 160 participants of the ongoing ImmuneRACE study and from more than 1,000 subjects provided by 6 global collaborators. The material from the prospective study consisted of cDNA or gDNA derived from T cells, B-cell-depleted T cells, or PBMCs. HLA class I and class II types, where available, came from metadata supplied by the sample provider rather than from assay-based typing. Sample metadata almost always included a de-identified subject ID, COVID-19 status, age in years and sex.

General study outcomes and caveats: How much clinical and demographic metadata was included differed by source and by participant, and the metadata was provided uncurated.

This sequence uses TRBV2 and TRBJ2-2, and TRBD1 matches 10 of the central bases. The clonotype comes from a woman aged 25 to 39 with acute COVID-19. The sequenced sample was PBMCs or T cells enriched from blood (not recorded which). The CDR3 has the sequence CASVGWTGGTGELFF. At the DNA level, the sequence is TGTGCCAGCGTAGGTTGGACAGGGGGGACCGGGGAGCTGTTTTTT.